Described below is a single T cell receptor (beta chain) sequence and its context. Primers used in a second PCR of about 7 to 11 cycles were a sample-barcoded 5' primer and a J-beta primer mix. MiXCR, applied by TCRdb to the 5' RACE reads, yields one record per CDR3 protein. Among some 1 million distinct CDR3 sequences listed, 40% to 55% were seen once. Germline V lookup: CDR1 MNHEY, CDR2 SVGEGT. The CDR3 length is 12 residues. The data stem from a study of blood T cells in healthy people across ages. No fewer than 5.5 micrograms of total RNA were isolated from every sample. The sequenced material came from blood. The receptor was derived from a woman aged 55-70 years in good health. The V gene is TRBV6-2 or TRBV6-3, the J gene TRBJ2-4; no reliable D call. The J call may be wrong; the DNA end is better matched by TRBJ2-7. The CDR3 spells CASSPLEYEQYF. CDR3 coding DNA: TGTGCCAGCAGCCCCCTCGAGTACGAGCAGTACTTC.